Below, 16 T cell receptor beta chains from the same sample are listed, as sequenced in a study of response to subunit inactivated influenza vaccine. Using its own MiXCR run on the RT-PCR reads, TCRdb lists one record per CDR3 protein. This table has about 650,000 distinct CDR3 sequences, roughly 14% appearing once. Sequenced material: PBMCs from blood, taken 11 to 12 days after vaccination. The receptors originated from a man aged 50 or older who received an inactivated influenza vaccine.

The rearrangement joins TRBV6-5 to TRBJ2-4, with 10 bases aligning to TRBD1. V gave up 4 bases and J gave up 9 bases; unmatched junction bases: 3. Germline assignment: CDR1 MNHEY and CDR2 SVGAGI. CDR3 length: 13 residues. The CDR3 is CASSSGTGVIQYF. CDR3 bases: TGTGCCAGCAGTTCCGGGACAGGGGTCATTCAGTACTTC.

This clonotype came up a few times. This chain connects TRBV6-5 to TRBJ1-2; D might be TRBD1 (5 bases). V lost 2 bases to trimming and J lost 4 bases, with 11 bases between them. Germline-derived CDR1 and CDR2 are MNHEY and SVGAGI. The CDR3 has 14 residues. The chain's CDR3 is CASSYARVGYGYTF. Here the CDR3 DNA reads TGTGCCAGCAGTTACGCCAGGGTTGGCTATGGCTACACCTTC.

This clonotype was seen a handful of times. V and J are TRBV14 and TRBJ1-2; TRBD1 is a possible D gene (5 bases). The length of the CDR3 is 16 residues. V lost 5 bases and J 4 bases, leaving 20 bases between the germline ends. Germline CDR1 SGHDN, CDR2 FVKESK. This CDR3 is CASSELGGADFYGYTF. CDR3 nucleotide sequence: TGTGCCAGCAGCGAACTGGGCGGGGCAGACTTCTATGGCTACACCTTC.

There are a few counts of this clonotype. This chain links TRBV12-3 or TRBV12-4 with TRBJ2-3, with 7 bases matching TRBD1. Trimming at V came to 6 bases and at J to 0 bases, leaving 6 bases not matched to a gene. The CDR3 totals 15 residues. CDR3 nucleotides: TGTGCCAGCAGATCAGGGGGAGTAAGCACAGATACGCAGTATTTT. This sequence encodes CASRSGGVSTDTQYF.

V usage is TRBV7-2 and J usage is TRBJ1-3, with 7 bases aligning to TRBD1. Germline assignment: CDR1 SGHTA and CDR2 FQGNSA. After removal of 1 base from V and 3 bases from J, the junction contained 3 bases not matched to a gene. This CDR3 contains 15 residues. CDR3 sequence: CASSLDRQGGNTIYF. The CDR3 DNA follows: TGTGCCAGCAGCTTAGATAGACAGGGTGGAAACACCATATATTTT.

This clonotype was picked up a small number of times. The CDR3 spells CASSPSGGNTDTQYF. The DNA of the CDR3 is TGTGCCAGCAGCCCAAGCGGGGGTAACACAGATACGCAGTATTTT. The J gene is TRBJ2-3, the V gene TRBV28; TRBD2 agrees at 8 bases. V lost 6 bases and J lost 2; bases outside the gene matches: 7. Germline values: CDR1 MDHEN, CDR2 SYDVKM. The CDR3 totals 15 residues.

This clonotype was counted many times. The chain links TRBV10-3 to TRBJ1-2; 8 bases are shared with TRBD1. The CDR3 loop spans 12 amino acids. Germline loops: CDR1 ENHRY, CDR2 SYGVKD. J was trimmed by 7 bases and V by 10 bases; bases with no gene match: 8. In DNA, the CDR3 is TGTGCCACCACAGGGGGTCTGCGTGGCTACACCTTC. This translates into CATTGGLRGYTF.

This clonotype occurred a few times. The chain recombines TRBV10-3 with TRBJ2-1; 7 nucleotides align to TRBD1. The V segment lost 2 bases and the J segment 15 bases; nucleotides outside the gene matches: 16. Germline loops: CDR1 ENHRY, CDR2 SYGVKD. CDR3 length: 15 residues. The CDR3 sequence: CAISEASGQLQTGFF. The CDR3 DNA sequence: TGTGCCATCAGTGAGGCCTCGGGACAGCTCCAAACGGGGTTCTTC.

This clonotype was counted a few times. The chain joins TRBV10-3 to TRBJ2-3; D is unclear. The V and J ends lost 4 bases and 2 bases respectively, with 7 bases between them. Germline assignment: CDR1 ENHRY and CDR2 SYGVKD. This CDR3 is built from 13 residues. The CDR3, as DNA: TGTGCCATCAGTGGGGCCCCCACAGATACGCAGTATTTT. Translated, it gives CAISGAPTDTQYF.

CDR3 sequence reads: CASSVYGSLYQETQYF. In DNA form, the CDR3 reads TGTGCCAGCAGCGTATACGGTTCCCTCTACCAAGAGACCCAGTACTTC. The J gene is TRBJ2-5, the V gene TRBV9; D gene unclear. V dropped 1 base and J dropped 0 bases, with 13 bases sitting between them. Germline CDR1 reads SGDLS; CDR2 reads YYNGEE. The CDR3 sequence is 16 residues long.

There are many counts of this clonotype. The chain carries TRBV9 and TRBJ2-5, with TRBD2 matching 8 bases. The CDR3 contains 14 residues. The germline V gene has CDR1 SGDLS and CDR2 YYNGEE. V lost 3 bases, J lost 5 bases, and 6 bases stayed unmatched. In DNA, the CDR3 is TGTGCCAGCAGCGCGGGAGGGGGTGGGGAGACCCAGTACTTC. Translation: CASSAGGGGETQYF.

The chain is built from TRBV20-1 and TRBJ2-2, with 9 bases aligning to TRBD1. Germline V gene lookup returns CDR1 DFQATT and CDR2 SNEGSKA (reference sequence). V gave up 5 bases and J gave up 3 bases; unmatched junction bases: 1. The CDR3 is 13 amino acids. For the CDR3, the DNA is TGCAGTGCTTGGACAGGGGACACCGGGGAGCTGTTTTTT. The encoded protein is CSAWTGDTGELFF.

This chain joins TRBV28 and TRBJ1-5; 7 positions match TRBD1. The CDR3 is 18 amino acids. Unmatched junction bases numbered 10, after V lost 1 base and J lost 1 base. Germline assignment: CDR1 MDHEN and CDR2 SYDVKM. The CDR3 nucleotides are TGTGCCAGCAGTTTATTCCGAGGGACAGCCAGGAGCAATCAGCCCCAGCATTTT. It codes for CASSLFRGTARSNQPQHF. Combining the CDR3 with reference TRBV28 and TRBJ1-5 gives the whole variable domain DVKVTQSSRYLVKRTGEKVFLECVQDMDHENMFWYRQDPGLGLRLIYFSYDVKMKEKGDIPEGYSVSREKKERFSLILESASTNQTSMYLCASSLFRGTARSNQPQHFGDGTRLSIL.

This clonotype was counted many times. This chain joins TRBV6-2 or TRBV6-3 and TRBJ2-1; TRBD2 aligns across 12 bases. Per the germline V gene, CDR1 is MNHEY and CDR2 is SVGEGT. The CDR3 is 16 amino acids. V lost 0 bases and J lost 9; bases outside the gene matches: 6. The CDR3 DNA follows: TGTGCCAGCAGTTACTCGCTAGCGGGGGGGCCGTTTGAGCAGTTCTTC. It encodes CASSYSLAGGPFEQFF.

The chain carries TRBV6-5 and TRBJ2-1; 7 bases are a match to TRBD2. J lost 5 bases, V lost 0 bases, and 13 bases had no gene match. Germline V gene lookup returns CDR1 MNHEY and CDR2 SVGAGI. This CDR3 region has 18 residues. Written as DNA, the CDR3 is TGTGCCAGCAGTTACTCTGGGGGGGGTAGCGGTGACAACAATGAGCAGTTCTTC. Protein: CASSYSGGGSGDNNEQFF.

The V call is TRBV29-1, the J call TRBJ2-5; unclear D gene. V lost 4 bases, J lost 5 bases, and 11 bases lay in between. CDR1 and CDR2 from the germline V gene are SQVTM and ANQGSEA. The CDR3 is made up of 12 amino acids. Here the CDR3 DNA reads TGCAGCGTTGGGCCAGACCGGGAGACCCAGTACTTC. Its protein is CSVGPDRETQYF.